Detailed here is one T cell receptor beta chain. The antigen it recognizes is unknown. No clone much larger than this one lies a single base away; base qualities are absent. To sequence the TCRbeta CDR3 region, genomic DNA was isolated from the sorted cells. The immunoSEQ Assay was used to sequence the TCRbeta CDR3 regions. TCRdb carries this immuneACCESS record with in-frame sequences only. Its versions omit some clonotypes, under half of them owing to an unresolved V gene in the studies checked, with the rest unexplained. The sample data list about 30,000 clones, and approximately 80% of these were observed just once. Approximately 11% of the sample is taken by the ten largest. Patients with a history of autoimmune disease or receiving systemic immunosuppression were excluded from the trial. Peripheral blood for TCR sequencing was collected from all dose cohorts at baseline, on cycle 4 day 1, and on cycle 7 day 1. The samples were taken from a phase I, first-in-human, multicenter, open-label dose-escalation trial of ivuxolimab. Adults with locally advanced or metastatic melanoma, renal cell, hepatocellular, or head and neck squamous cell carcinoma were enrolled in the trial. Before TCR sequencing, CD4+ T cells and CD8+ T cells from peripheral blood were sorted into separate populations.

The record originates from a study of OX40 agonist ivuxolimab in advanced cancers. Study-level background: Ivuxolimab was a fully human IgG2 agonistic monoclonal antibody targeting the costimulatory receptor OX40 (CD134). Intravenous ivuxolimab was administered to patients every 2 weeks at six dose levels: 0.01, 0.1, 0.3, 1.5, 3 and 10 mg/kg. Of the roughly 51 patients in dose escalation, some 20 had hepatocellular carcinoma, approximately 15 had melanoma, 9 had renal cell carcinoma and 9 had head and neck cancer. In the dose-escalation cohort, around four fifths of patients were male, and the mean age was around 60 years, with a range of roughly 20 to 79. Patients were allowed to have had prior anti-PD-1, anti-PD-L1 or anti-CTLA-4 therapy, and less than 45% of the dose-escalation patients had previously received checkpoint inhibitors. Partial responses were achieved by three dose-escalation patients, of whom one had hepatocellular carcinoma and two had cutaneous melanoma. The purpose of peripheral TCRbeta sequencing was to test whether ivuxolimab changed TCR sequence diversity and led to clonal T-cell expansion. The monotherapy dose-escalation portion (N of about 49 patients) of the phase I ivuxolimab trial is reported in the paper. What the authors observed across the whole study: In the 0.1-3.0 mg/kg groups, partial responders were among the patients with the lowest normalized peripheral clonal expansion, particularly in CD8+ T cells. After ivuxolimab, expanded clones were on average more numerous among CD8+ T cells than among CD4+ T cells. Low levels of normalized T-cell clonal expansion were also seen in some patients who did not respond. At doses of 0.1 to 3.0 mg/kg, clonal expansion of both CD4+ and CD8+ T cells in blood was seen between baseline and week 6. The antigen specificity of the peripheral T cells that underwent clonal expansion was not determined.

V sheds 3 bases and J sheds 3 bases, leaving 3 bases between their ends. As encoded in the germline V gene (reference sequence), CDR1 is GTSNPN while CDR2 is SVGIG. Counted from cysteine to phenylalanine, this CDR3 has 11 amino acids. Only the CDR3 part of the read is kept: 33 bases, read in frame from the first base. This clonotype was sampled from an adult with an advanced solid tumor such as melanoma, head and neck, liver or kidney cancer. This material consisted of CD4+ or CD8+ T cells sorted from blood, taken in a trial of the OX40 agonist ivuxolimab. Recombination joined TRBV30 with TRBJ1-3, with the D gene not confidently named. Here is the DNA: TGTGCCTGGAGGGTTGGAAACACCATATATTTT. This codes for CAWRVGNTIYF.